What follows are 10 T cell receptor beta chains derived from one specimen sequenced in a study of T cells in Graves' hyperthyroidism and ophthalmopathy. The TCR beta CDR3 regions underwent amplification using RNA transcripts as the source. The HTBI primer set served for first-round RT-PCR of the TCR CDR3. Via MiXCR, TCRdb re-called the multiplex PCR reads, giving one row per CDR3 protein. Of some 560,000 distinct CDR3 sequences in the sample, around 13% were seen once. Specimen: blood. The receptors here all came from a woman aged 40 to 55 with Graves' hyperthyroidism.

This clonotype was observed a handful of times. A read error is possible here, since a much larger clone lies one base away. CDR3 sequence (DNA): TGTACCAGCTCGTCGCTGAAGGTAGAGACCCAGTACTTC. Translation gives CTSSSLKVETQYF. The chain links TRBV18 to TRBJ2-5; D gene uncertain. In germline, CDR1 is KGHSH, CDR2 LQKENI. The length of the CDR3 is 13 residues. The whole variable domain, filled in from reference TRBV18 and TRBJ2-5, reads NAGVMQNPRHLVRRRGQEARLRCSPMKGHSHVYWYRQLPEEGLKFMVYLQKENIIDESGMPKERFSAEFPKEGPSILRIQQVVRGDSAAYFCTSSSLKVETQYFGPGTRLLVL.

This clonotype was seen at least ten times. The rearrangement uses TRBV28 and TRBJ2-3; 10 nucleotides agree with TRBD1. The CDR3 is made up of 17 amino acids. CDR1 MDHEN and CDR2 SYDVKM come from the germline V gene. Losses at the gene ends were 4 bases for V and 0 bases for J; bases not matched to a gene: 7. The CDR3 DNA sequence: TGTGCCAGCAGTTCCAAAGACAGGGGGCCCAGCACAGATACGCAGTATTTT. This sequence encodes CASSSKDRGPSTDTQYF. Using reference TRBV28 and TRBJ2-3 for the parts outside the CDR3, the full variable domain is DVKVTQSSRYLVKRTGEKVFLECVQDMDHENMFWYRQDPGLGLRLIYFSYDVKMKEKGDIPEGYSVSREKKERFSLILESASTNQTSMYLCASSSKDRGPSTDTQYFGPGTRLTVL.

This clonotype was detected many times. The rearrangement links TRBV28 to TRBJ1-1, with 9 bases lining up with TRBD1. CDR1 and CDR2 from the germline V gene are MDHEN and SYDVKM. CDR3 length: 15 residues. Germline trimming cut 6 bases from V and 3 bases from J; bases unmatched to any gene: 8. CDR3 loop: CASRTGTGWDTEAFF. The DNA of the CDR3 is TGTGCCAGCAGAACCGGGACAGGGTGGGACACTGAAGCTTTCTTT.

This clonotype was seen at least ten times. The chain uses TRBV24-1 and TRBJ2-7, with D unresolved. The CDR3 loop spans 14 amino acids. CDR1 is KGHDR and CDR2 is SFDVKD in the germline V gene. The V gene lost 5 bases and the J gene lost 0 bases, with 10 bases spanning the gap. The CDR3 DNA sequence: TGTGCCACCAGTGGAGCCGAAAGCTCCTACGAGCAGTACTTC. It translates to CATSGAESSYEQYF.

V gene TRBV7-9 combines with J gene TRBJ1-6; no definite D call. V was shortened by 6 bases and J by 11 bases, with 11 bases between the two germline ends. Germline CDR1 reads SEHNR; CDR2 reads FQNEAQ (reference sequence). The length of the CDR3 is 12 residues. DNA for the CDR3: TGTGCCAGCAGTCCAGACGGAACACCCCTCCACTTT. This sequence encodes CASSPDGTPLHF.

This clonotype was recorded many times. This chain connects TRBV2 to TRBJ2-7, with no clear D. V lost 6 bases and J lost 1, with 13 bases in between. CDR3 length equals 14 residues. Germline V gene data show CDR1 as SNHLY and CDR2 as FYNNEI. CDR3 loop: CASSQDVGSYEQYF. The CDR3 region has the DNA TGTGCCAGCAGCCAGGACGTCGGATCCTACGAGCAGTACTTC.

The table lists this clonotype with many counts. This sequence joins TRBV2 and TRBJ1-2; D is possibly TRBD1 (5 bases). CDR1 SNHLY and CDR2 FYNNEI come from the germline V gene. The CDR3 extends over 15 amino acids. With 5 bases removed from V and 1 base from J, the gap between germline ends came to 14 bases. CDR3 sequence: CASSYTGVLNYGYTF. The CDR3 bases are TGTGCCAGCAGTTATACAGGAGTACTTAACTATGGCTACACCTTC. The full variable domain, rest sourced from reference TRBV2 and TRBJ1-2, is EPEVTQTPSHQVTQMGQEVILRCVPISNHLYFYWYRQILGQKVEFLVSFYNNEISEKSEIFDDQFSVERPDGSNFTLKIRSTKLEDSAMYFCASSYTGVLNYGYTFGSGTRLTVV.

This clonotype was found a few times. The gene calls are TRBV2 and TRBJ2-7, with 10 positions matching TRBD2. The CDR3 has 17 residues. Trimming took 5 bases from V and 4 from J; bases not matched to a gene: 14. Germline values: CDR1 SNHLY, CDR2 FYNNEI. This chain's CDR3 is CASSPLRAGGLSYEQYF. In DNA form, the CDR3 reads TGTGCCAGCAGTCCTCTACGAGCGGGGGGGCTGTCTTACGAGCAGTACTTC.

The chain joins TRBV3-1 to TRBJ2-3; D remains ambiguous. From germline, CDR1 is LGHDT and CDR2 YNNKEL (reference sequence). CDR3 length: 14 amino acids. Trimming left V 0 bases short and J 1 base short, with 5 bases between. CDR3 protein: CASSQDPGTDTQYF. CDR3 nucleotide sequence: TGTGCCAGCAGCCAAGACCCGGGCACAGATACGCAGTATTTT.

The chain couples TRBV5-6 to TRBJ1-5, with TRBD1 matching 9 bases. The CDR3 is 16 residues long. V lost 0 bases and J lost 5; bases outside the gene matches: 6. Germline-derived CDR1 and CDR2 are SGHDT and YYEEEE. The CDR3 sequence: CASSLAVGQGDQPQHF. The CDR3 nucleotides are TGTGCCAGCAGCTTGGCAGTGGGACAGGGCGATCAGCCCCAGCATTTT.